This entry is about one TCR beta chain. As handled by the study authors: The assay estimated nucleated cells by amplifying reference gene primers. TCRdb keeps only in-frame clones here, not all; method: immunoSEQ multiplex PCR. V and J calls and clone size come straight from that table; D and trimming were deduced from the DNA. Of about 140,000 clones listed, 85% to 90% are singletons. Germline values: CDR1 SEHNR, CDR2 FQNEAQ (reference sequence). The ends were cut back, 1 base at V and 8 bases at J, with 14 bases in the middle. This CDR3 is 14 amino acids long. These data belong to a study of blood T cell repertoires in COVID-19. About the study: The United States, Italy and Spain provided the acute and convalescent COVID-19 samples. Sample material is recorded as cDNA or gDNA derived from T cells, B-cell-depleted T cells, or PBMCs.

This clonotype was sampled from a woman aged 80 or over with acute or convalescent COVID-19. Sequenced material: peripheral blood. The chain carries TRBV7-9 and TRBJ1-2; D unclear. CDR3 DNA: TGTGCCAGCAGCTTAGTGGGTCGAAGAGGGGGCTACACCTTC. Protein product: CASSLVGRRGGYTF.